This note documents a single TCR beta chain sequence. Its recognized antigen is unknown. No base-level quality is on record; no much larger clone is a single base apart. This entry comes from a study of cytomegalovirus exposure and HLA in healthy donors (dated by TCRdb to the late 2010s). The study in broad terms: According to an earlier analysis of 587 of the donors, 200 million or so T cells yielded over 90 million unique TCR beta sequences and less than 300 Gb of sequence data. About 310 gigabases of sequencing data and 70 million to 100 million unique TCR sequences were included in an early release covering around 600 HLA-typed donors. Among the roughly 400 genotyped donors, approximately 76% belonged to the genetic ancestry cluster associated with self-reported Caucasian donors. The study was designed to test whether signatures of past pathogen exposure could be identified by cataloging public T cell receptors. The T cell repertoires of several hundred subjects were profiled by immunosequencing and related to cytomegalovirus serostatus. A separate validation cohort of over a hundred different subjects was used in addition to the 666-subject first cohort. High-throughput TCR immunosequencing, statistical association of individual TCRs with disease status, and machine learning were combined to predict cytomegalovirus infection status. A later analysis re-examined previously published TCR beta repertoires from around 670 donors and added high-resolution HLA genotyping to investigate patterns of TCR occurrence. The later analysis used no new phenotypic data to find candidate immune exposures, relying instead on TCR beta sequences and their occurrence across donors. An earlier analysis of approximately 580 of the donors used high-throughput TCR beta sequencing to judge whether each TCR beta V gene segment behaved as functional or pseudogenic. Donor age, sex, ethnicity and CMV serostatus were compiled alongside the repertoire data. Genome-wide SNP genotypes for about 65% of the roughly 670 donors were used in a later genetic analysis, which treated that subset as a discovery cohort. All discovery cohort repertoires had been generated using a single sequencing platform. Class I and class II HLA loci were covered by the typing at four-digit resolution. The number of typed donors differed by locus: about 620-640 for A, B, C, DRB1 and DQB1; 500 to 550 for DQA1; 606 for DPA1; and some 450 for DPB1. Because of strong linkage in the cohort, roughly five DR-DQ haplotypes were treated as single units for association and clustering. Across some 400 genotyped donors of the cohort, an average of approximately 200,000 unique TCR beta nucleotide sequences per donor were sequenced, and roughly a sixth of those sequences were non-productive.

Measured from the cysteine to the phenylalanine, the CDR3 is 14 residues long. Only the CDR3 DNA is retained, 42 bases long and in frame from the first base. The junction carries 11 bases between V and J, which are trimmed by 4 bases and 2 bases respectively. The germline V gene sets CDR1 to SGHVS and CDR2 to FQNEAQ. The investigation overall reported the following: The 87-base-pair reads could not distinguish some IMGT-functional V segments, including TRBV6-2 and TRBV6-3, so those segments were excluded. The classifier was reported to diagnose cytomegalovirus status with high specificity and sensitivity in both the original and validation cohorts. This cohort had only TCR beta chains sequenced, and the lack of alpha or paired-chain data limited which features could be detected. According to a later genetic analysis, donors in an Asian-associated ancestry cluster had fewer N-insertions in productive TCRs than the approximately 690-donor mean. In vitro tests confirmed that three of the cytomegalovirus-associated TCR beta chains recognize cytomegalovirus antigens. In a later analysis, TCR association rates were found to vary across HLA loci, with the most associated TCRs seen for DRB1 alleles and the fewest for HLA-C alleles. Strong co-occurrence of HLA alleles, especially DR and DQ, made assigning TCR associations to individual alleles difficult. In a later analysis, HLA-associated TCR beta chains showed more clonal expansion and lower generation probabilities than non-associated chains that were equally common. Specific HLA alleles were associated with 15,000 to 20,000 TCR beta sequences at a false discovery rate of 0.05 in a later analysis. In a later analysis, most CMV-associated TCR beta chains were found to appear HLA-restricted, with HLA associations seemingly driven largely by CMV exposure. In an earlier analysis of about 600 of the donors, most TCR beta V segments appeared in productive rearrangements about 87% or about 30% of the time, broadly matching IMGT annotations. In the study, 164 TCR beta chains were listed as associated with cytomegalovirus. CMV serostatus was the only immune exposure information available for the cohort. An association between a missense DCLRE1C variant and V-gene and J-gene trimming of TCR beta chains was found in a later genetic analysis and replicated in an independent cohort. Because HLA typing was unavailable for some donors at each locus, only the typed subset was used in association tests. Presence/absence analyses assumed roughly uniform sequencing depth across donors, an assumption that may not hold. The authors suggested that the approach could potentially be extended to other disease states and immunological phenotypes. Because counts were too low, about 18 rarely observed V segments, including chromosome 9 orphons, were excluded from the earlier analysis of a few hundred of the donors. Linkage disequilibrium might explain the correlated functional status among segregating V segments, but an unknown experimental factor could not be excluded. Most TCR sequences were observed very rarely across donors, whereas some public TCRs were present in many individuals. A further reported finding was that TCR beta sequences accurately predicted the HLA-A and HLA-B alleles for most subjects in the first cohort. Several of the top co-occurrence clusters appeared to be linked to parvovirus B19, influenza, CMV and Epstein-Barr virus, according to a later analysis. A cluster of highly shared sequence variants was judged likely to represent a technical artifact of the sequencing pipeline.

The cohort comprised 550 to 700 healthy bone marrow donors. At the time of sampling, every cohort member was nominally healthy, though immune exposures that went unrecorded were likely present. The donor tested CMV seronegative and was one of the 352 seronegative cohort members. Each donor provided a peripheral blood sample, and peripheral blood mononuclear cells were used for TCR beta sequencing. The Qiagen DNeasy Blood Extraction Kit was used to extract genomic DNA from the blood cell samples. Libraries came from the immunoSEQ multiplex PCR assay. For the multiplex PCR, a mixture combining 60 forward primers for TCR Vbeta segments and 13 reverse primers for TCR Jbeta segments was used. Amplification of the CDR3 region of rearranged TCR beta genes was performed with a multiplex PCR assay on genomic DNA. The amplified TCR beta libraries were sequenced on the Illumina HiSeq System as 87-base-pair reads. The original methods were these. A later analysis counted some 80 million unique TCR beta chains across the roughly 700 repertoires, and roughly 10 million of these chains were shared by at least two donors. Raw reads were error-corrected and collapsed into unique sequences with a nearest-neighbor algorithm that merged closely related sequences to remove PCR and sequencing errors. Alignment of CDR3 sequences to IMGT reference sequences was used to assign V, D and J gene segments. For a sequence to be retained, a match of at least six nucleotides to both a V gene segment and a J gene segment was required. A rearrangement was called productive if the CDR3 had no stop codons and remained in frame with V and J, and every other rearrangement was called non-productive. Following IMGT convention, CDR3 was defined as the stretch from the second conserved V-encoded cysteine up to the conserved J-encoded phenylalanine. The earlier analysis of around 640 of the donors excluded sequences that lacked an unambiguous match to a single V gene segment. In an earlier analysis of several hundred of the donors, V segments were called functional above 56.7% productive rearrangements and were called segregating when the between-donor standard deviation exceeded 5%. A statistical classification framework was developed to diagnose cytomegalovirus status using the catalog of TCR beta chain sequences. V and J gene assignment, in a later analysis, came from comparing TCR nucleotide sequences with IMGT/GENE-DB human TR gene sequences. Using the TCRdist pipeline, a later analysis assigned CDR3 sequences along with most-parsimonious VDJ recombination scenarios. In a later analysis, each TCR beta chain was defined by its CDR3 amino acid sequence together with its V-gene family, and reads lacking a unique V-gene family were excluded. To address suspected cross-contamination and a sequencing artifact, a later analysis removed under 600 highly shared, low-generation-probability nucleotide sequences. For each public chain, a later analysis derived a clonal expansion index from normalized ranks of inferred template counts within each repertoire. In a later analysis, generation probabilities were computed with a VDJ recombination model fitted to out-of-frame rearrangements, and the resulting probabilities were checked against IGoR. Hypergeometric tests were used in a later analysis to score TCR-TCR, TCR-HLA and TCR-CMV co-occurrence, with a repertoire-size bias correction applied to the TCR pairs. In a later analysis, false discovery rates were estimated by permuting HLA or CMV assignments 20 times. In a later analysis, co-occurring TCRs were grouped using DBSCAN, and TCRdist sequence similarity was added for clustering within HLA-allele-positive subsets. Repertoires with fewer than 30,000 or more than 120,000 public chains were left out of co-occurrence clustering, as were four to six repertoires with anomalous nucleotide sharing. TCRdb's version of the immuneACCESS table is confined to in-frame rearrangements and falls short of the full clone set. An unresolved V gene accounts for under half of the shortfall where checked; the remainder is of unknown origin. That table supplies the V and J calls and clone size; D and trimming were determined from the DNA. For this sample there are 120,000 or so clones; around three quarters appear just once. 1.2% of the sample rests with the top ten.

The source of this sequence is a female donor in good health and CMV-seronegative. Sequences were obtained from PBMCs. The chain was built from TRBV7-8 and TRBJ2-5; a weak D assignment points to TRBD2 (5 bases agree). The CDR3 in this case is CASSSRTVQETQYF. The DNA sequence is TGTGCCAGCAGCTCCCGGACTGTTCAAGAGACCCAGTACTTC.